The 20 T cell receptor beta chains below all came from one sample that was sequenced in a study of cytomegalovirus exposure and HLA in healthy donors. Both 60 Vbeta primers and 13 Jbeta primers went into the PCR. Produced via immunoSEQ multiplex PCR; TCRdb's table is partial and in-frame only. The sample records roughly 4,500 clones, 81% being singletons. The sample consisted of PBMCs. Source of these receptors: a woman aged 40 to 50 in good health and CMV-seropositive.

The chain carries TRBV5-4 and TRBJ1-1, with TRBD1 identical over 7 bases. The germline V gene has CDR1 SGHNT and CDR2 YYREEE (reference sequence). This CDR3 has 15 amino acids. With 0 bases clipped from V and 1 base from J, the junction kept 3 bases outside the gene matches. CDR3 residues: CASSLVGQQNTEAFF. The CDR3 bases are TGTGCCAGCAGCTTGGTGGGACAGCAGAACACTGAAGCTTTCTTT.

The DNA of the CDR3 is TGTGCCAGCAGCCAGGGTAACAGGGTAGTAAACATTCAGTACTTC. The encoded protein is CASSQGNRVVNIQYF. The rearrangement joins TRBV5-6 to TRBJ2-4; possibly TRBD1 for D (6 bases). Looked up from germline, CDR1 is SGHDT and CDR2 is YYEEEE. Trimming pared 4 bases from V and 6 bases from J, leaving 17 bases between. The CDR3 contains 15 residues.

For the CDR3, the DNA is TGTGCCTTATTACAGGGCCCGGGCTACGAGCAGTACTTC. It encodes CALLQGPGYEQYF. The chain joins TRBV30 to TRBJ2-7; tentatively, D is TRBD1 (6 bases). V was cut by 7 bases and J by 3 bases, with 16 bases left in between. The CDR3 consists of 13 residues. Germline assignment: CDR1 GTSNPN and CDR2 SVGIG (reference sequence).

This sequence joins TRBV7-9 and TRBJ1-2; D possibly corresponds to TRBD1 (5 bases). The CDR3 runs to 14 residues. Per germline, CDR1 SEHNR and CDR2 FQNEAQ (reference sequence). Trimming shortened V by 1 base and J by 4 bases, and 10 bases separated the two germline ends. CDR3 in DNA: TGTGCCAGCAGCTTAGTGGACAACCTCTATGGCTACACCTTC. Translated: CASSLVDNLYGYTF.

This rearrangement joins TRBV6-5 to TRBJ1-1; D is unresolved. Trimming pared 2 bases from V and 5 bases from J, leaving 9 bases between. Germline CDR1 is MNHEY and CDR2 is SVGAGI. CDR3 length equals 13 residues. CDR3 nucleotides: TGTGCCAGCAGTTACGTTGAGAGGACTGAAGCTTTCTTT. Amino acids: CASSYVERTEAFF.

V and J are TRBV7-8 and TRBJ2-1, with 9 bases aligning to TRBD1. J gave up 11 bases and V 5 bases, and 16 bases lay outside the gene matches. This CDR3 has 16 amino acids. Germline-derived CDR1 and CDR2 are SGHVS and FQNEAQ. CDR3 region: CASSQLGDRAVVKQFF. DNA for the CDR3: TGTGCCAGCAGCCAACTTGGGGACAGGGCGGTAGTGAAGCAGTTCTTC. Together with reference TRBV7-8 and TRBJ2-1, the CDR3 gives the full variable domain: GAGVSQSPRYKVAKRGQDVALRCDPISGHVSLFWYQQALGQGPEFLTYFQNEAQLDKSGLPSDRFFAERPEGSVSTLKIQRTQQEDSAVYLCASSQLGDRAVVKQFFGPGTRLTVL.

CDR3 in DNA: TGCGCCAGCAGCCATTCTTTCAGGGGATCTGGAAACACCATATATTTT. Amino acid sequence: CASSHSFRGSGNTIYF. This chain uses TRBV5-1 with TRBJ1-3, with a tentative D call TRBD1 (6 bases). The CDR3 contains 16 residues. V gave up 4 bases and J gave up 1 base, with 15 bases separating them. CDR1 is SGHRS and CDR2 is YFSETQ in the germline V gene.

This rearrangement joins TRBV6-5 to TRBJ1-6; 7 positions match TRBD1. V was pared by 2 bases and J by 7 bases, with 8 bases of the junction left unmatched. CDR1 and CDR2 (germline): MNHEY, SVGAGI. This CDR3 spans 16 amino acids. As DNA, the CDR3 is TGTGCCAGCAGTTACCTTAAAACAGGGGCGAATTCACCCCTCCACTTT. This gives the protein CASSYLKTGANSPLHF.

The V gene is TRBV29-1, the J gene TRBJ1-2; D is unclear. Per germline, CDR1 SQVTM and CDR2 ANQGSEA. The CDR3 covers 13 residues. Trimming pared 7 bases from V and 2 bases from J, leaving 14 bases between. The CDR3 loop reads CSARGGSNYGYTF. The DNA of the CDR3 is TGCAGCGCACGAGGTGGTTCCAACTATGGCTACACCTTC.

This clone was observed once. The V and J genes are TRBV2 and TRBJ1-5; weak D call: TRBD1 (5 bases). This CDR3 region has 13 residues. Germline V gene sequence: CDR1 SNHLY, CDR2 FYNNEI. Between the trimmed V and J ends, which lost 7 bases and 7 bases, there was a span of 14 bases. The CDR3 region has the DNA TGTGCCAGCAAGGGCCGGGAGGGGCAGCCCCAGCATTTT. Its translation is CASKGREGQPQHF.

The chain is built from TRBV29-1 and TRBJ2-1; TRBD2 aligns across 12 bases. Germline values: CDR1 SQVTM, CDR2 ANQGSEA. V was pared by 4 bases and J by 8 bases, with 15 bases of the junction left unmatched. The CDR3 is made up of 17 amino acids. The DNA of the CDR3 is TGCAGCGTTGTTGGGCTAGCGGGAGGGCCCTTTAGCGATGAGCAGTTCTTC. As protein: CSVVGLAGGPFSDEQFF.

J is TRBJ1-5 and V is TRBV28; D call uncertain. V lost 8 bases and J 5 bases, leaving 13 bases between the germline ends. The CDR3 length is 13 residues. The germline CDR1 and CDR2 sequences are MDHEN and SYDVKM. CDR3 DNA: TGTGCCAGCCGGATTGGAGGAGATCAGCCCCAGCATTTT. It translates to CASRIGGDQPQHF. The full variable domain, completed using reference TRBV28 and TRBJ1-5, is DVKVTQSSRYLVKRTGEKVFLECVQDMDHENMFWYRQDPGLGLRLIYFSYDVKMKEKGDIPEGYSVSREKKERFSLILESASTNQTSMYLCASRIGGDQPQHFGDGTRLSIL.

In its sample, this clone was seen a few times. Other DNA sequences in the sample encode the same CDR3. The V and J genes are TRBV28 and TRBJ1-5; D may be TRBD1 (5 bases). Per germline, CDR1 MDHEN and CDR2 SYDVKM. This CDR3 is 14 amino acids long. V was pared by 6 bases and J by 4 bases, with 13 bases between. The CDR3 loop reads CASSPLGGNQPQHF. The DNA of the CDR3 is TGTGCCAGCAGCCCCCTCGGGGGAAATCAGCCCCAGCATTTT.

The J gene is TRBJ2-7, the V gene TRBV6-5; TRBD1 matches at 9 bases. In germline, CDR1 is MNHEY, CDR2 SVGAGI. Germline trimming cut 6 bases from V and 5 bases from J; bases unmatched to any gene: 11. The CDR3 length is 15 residues. For the CDR3, the DNA is TGTGCCAGCAGGGAAACCGGGACAGGGATTGACGAGCAGTACTTC. This gives the protein CASRETGTGIDEQYF.

This chain uses TRBV30 with TRBJ2-7; 9 nucleotides agree with TRBD2. The CDR3 covers 14 residues. V lost 3 bases to trimming and J lost 0 bases; unmatched junction nucleotides: 3. Per the germline V gene, CDR1 is GTSNPN and CDR2 is SVGIG (reference sequence). DNA of the CDR3: TGTGCCTGGAGGACAGCGGGAGGCTCCTACGAGCAGTACTTC. Translation: CAWRTAGGSYEQYF. Drawing the rest from reference TRBV30 and TRBJ2-7, the complete variable domain is SQTIHQWPATLVQPVGSPLSLECTVEGTSNPNLYWYRQAAGRGLQLLFYSVGIGQISSEVPQNLSASRPQDRQFILSSKKLLLSDSGFYLCAWRTAGGSYEQYFGPGTRLTVT.

This clone was recorded once. The chain combines TRBV6-5 with TRBJ1-2, with 9 bases matching TRBD1. Germline trimming cut 2 bases from V and 7 bases from J; bases unmatched to any gene: 8. The CDR3 is made up of 15 amino acids. Germline assignment: CDR1 MNHEY and CDR2 SVGAGI. CDR3 sequence: CASSYPGQGIRGYTF. For the CDR3, the DNA is TGTGCCAGCAGTTACCCGGGACAGGGTATTCGTGGCTACACCTTC.

V usage is TRBV19 and J usage is TRBJ1-1; the D is unclear. Trimming took 6 bases from V and 2 from J, leaving 10 bases between them. CDR1 is LNHDA and CDR2 is SQIVND in the germline V gene (reference sequence). This CDR3 region has 13 residues. CDR3 region: CASRGGSNTEAFF. The CDR3 nucleotides read TGTGCCAGTAGGGGCGGGAGTAACACTGAAGCTTTCTTT.

The CDR3 coding sequence is TGCGCCAGCAGCCTCGAGGTCCTAGCGGGATACAGCGGGGAGCTGTTTTTT. It codes for CASSLEVLAGYSGELFF. This chain connects TRBV5-1 to TRBJ2-2, with 9 bases that match TRBD2. After removal of 4 bases from V and 7 bases from J, the junction contained 14 bases not matched to a gene. The CDR3 runs to 17 residues. Germline V gene data show CDR1 as SGHRS and CDR2 as YFSETQ.

This clone came up a few times. This chain connects TRBV30 to TRBJ1-6; 8 bases agree with TRBD1. The germline V gene has CDR1 GTSNPN and CDR2 SVGIG (reference sequence). CDR3 length: 15 residues. V dropped 0 bases and J dropped 7; count of bases not matched to a gene: 5. CDR3 protein: CAWSVGTGRNSPLHF. The CDR3 coding sequence is TGTGCCTGGAGTGTAGGGACAGGAAGGAATTCACCCCTCCACTTT.

As DNA, the CDR3 is TGTGCCTGGAGTCGCGGGGGAGGGGCAACTAATGAAAAACTGTTTTTT. This encodes CAWSRGGGATNEKLFF. The rearrangement joins TRBV30 to TRBJ1-4; D possibly corresponds to TRBD1 (5 bases). The CDR3 consists of 16 residues. Germline assignment: CDR1 GTSNPN and CDR2 SVGIG (reference sequence). Trimming cost V 2 bases and J 0 bases, with 13 bases left between them.